Below, one T cell receptor (beta chain) is given with its context. Antigen specificity is unknown. MiXCR, run by TCRdb on the 5' RACE reads, gives a single entry per CDR3 protein. The sample yields about 330,000 distinct CDR3 sequences, 7% to 9% seen once. Germline V gene lookup returns CDR1 SGHDN and CDR2 FVKESK. V was trimmed by 1 base and J by 2 bases, leaving 12 bases between them. The CDR3 runs 15 residues. The data were obtained in a study of CD8 T cells in ankylosing spondylitis. Study observations and caveats: Characteristic of ankylosing spondylitis blood, it appeared, was a TCR beta motif comprising about eight highly homologous variants.

This receptor was obtained from a male donor with ankylosing spondylitis. The J gene is TRBJ2-7, the V gene TRBV14, with D maybe TRBD1 (6 bases). Sequenced: blood, either unsorted or a sorted T cell fraction (not recorded which). The CDR3 sequence is CASSQVLQGTYEQYF. CDR3 bases: TGTGCCAGCAGCCAAGTATTGCAGGGGACCTACGAGCAGTACTTC.